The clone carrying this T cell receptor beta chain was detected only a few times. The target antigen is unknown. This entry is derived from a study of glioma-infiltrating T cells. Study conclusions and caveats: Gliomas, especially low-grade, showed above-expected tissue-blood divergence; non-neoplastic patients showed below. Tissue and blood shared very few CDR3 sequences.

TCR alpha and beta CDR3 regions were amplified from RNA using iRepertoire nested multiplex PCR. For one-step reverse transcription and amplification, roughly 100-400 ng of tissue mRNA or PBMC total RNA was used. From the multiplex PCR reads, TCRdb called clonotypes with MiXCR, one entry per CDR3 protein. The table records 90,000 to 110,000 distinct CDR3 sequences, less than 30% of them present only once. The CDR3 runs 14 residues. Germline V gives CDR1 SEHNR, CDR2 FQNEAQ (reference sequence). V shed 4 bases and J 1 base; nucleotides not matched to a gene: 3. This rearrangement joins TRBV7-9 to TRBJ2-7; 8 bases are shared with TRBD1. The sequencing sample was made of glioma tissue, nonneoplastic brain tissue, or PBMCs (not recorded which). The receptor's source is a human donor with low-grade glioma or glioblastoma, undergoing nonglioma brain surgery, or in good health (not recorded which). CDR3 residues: CASSSGQGSYEQYF. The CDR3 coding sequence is TGTGCCAGCAGCTCCGGACAGGGATCCTACGAGCAGTACTTC.